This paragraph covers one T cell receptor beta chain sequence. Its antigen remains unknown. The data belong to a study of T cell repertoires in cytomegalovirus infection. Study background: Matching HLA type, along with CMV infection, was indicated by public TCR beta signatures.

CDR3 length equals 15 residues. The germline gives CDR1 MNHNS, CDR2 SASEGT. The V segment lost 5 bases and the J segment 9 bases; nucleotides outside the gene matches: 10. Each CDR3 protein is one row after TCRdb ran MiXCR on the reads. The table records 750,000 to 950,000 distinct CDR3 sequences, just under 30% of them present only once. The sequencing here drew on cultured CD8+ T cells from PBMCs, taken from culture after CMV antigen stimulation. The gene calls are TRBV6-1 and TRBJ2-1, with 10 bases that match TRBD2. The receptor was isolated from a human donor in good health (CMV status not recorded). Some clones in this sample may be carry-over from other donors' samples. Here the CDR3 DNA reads TGTGCCAGCAGTTACGGGCTAGCGGGGGTAGGTGAGCAGTTCTTC. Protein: CASSYGLAGVGEQFF.